What follows are 17 T cell receptor beta chains derived from one specimen sequenced in a study of cytomegalovirus exposure and HLA in healthy donors. Both 60 Vbeta primers and 13 Jbeta primers went into the PCR. Clones were read by immunoSEQ multiplex PCR, and TCRdb kept only the in-frame ones, dropping some. Of about 110,000 clones detected, approximately 80% appear once; the ten largest clones hold approximately 1.3%. The sequenced sample consisted of PBMCs. The receptors come from a man aged 25 to 40 in good health and CMV-seronegative.

The chain is built from TRBV27 and TRBJ2-7, with 9 bases identical to TRBD2. The V gene's germline CDR1 is MNHEY and CDR2 SMNVEV (reference sequence). V shed 7 bases and J 4 bases; nucleotides not matched to a gene: 17. The CDR3 is 17 residues long. The CDR3 spells CASTPSGRSSGKYEQYF. CDR3 coding DNA: TGTGCCAGCACCCCAAGCGGCCGATCTAGCGGGAAGTACGAGCAGTACTTC.

The chain has TRBV6-6 and TRBJ2-2, with D possibly being TRBD1 (5 bases). This CDR3 is 16 amino acids long. Germline-derived CDR1 and CDR2 are MNHNY and SVGAGI (reference sequence). V was cut by 1 base and J by 2 bases, with 11 bases left in between. CDR3 nucleotides: TGTGCCAGCAGTTACTTGGGGCCGGACAACACCGGGGAGCTGTTTTTT. Translation gives CASSYLGPDNTGELFF.

The chain uses TRBV2 and TRBJ1-5; D not resolved. Looked up from germline, CDR1 is SNHLY and CDR2 is FYNNEI. V shed 6 bases and J shed 1 base, with 13 bases lying between them. The CDR3 extends over 15 amino acids. The CDR3 nucleotides are TGTGCCAGCAGCGAGACTAGACAAAGCAATCAGCCCCAGCATTTT. It specifies CASSETRQSNQPQHF.

The V call is TRBV5-5, the J call TRBJ1-2; TRBD1 might be the D (5 bases). Germline CDR1 and CDR2: SGHKS and YYEKEE (reference sequence). The V end lost 4 bases, the J end lost 2 bases, and 27 bases lay between the germline ends. This CDR3 region has 19 residues. CDR3 sequence: CASSRFYLDVGRQNYGYTF. CDR3 nucleotide sequence: TGTGCCAGCAGCCGCTTTTACTTGGACGTTGGCCGACAGAACTATGGCTACACCTTC.

This chain uses TRBV30 with TRBJ2-3, with D uncertain. V lost 4 bases to trimming and J lost 2 bases, with 10 bases between them. In germline, CDR1 is GTSNPN, CDR2 SVGIG (reference sequence). This CDR3 region has 13 residues. The CDR3 loop is CAWTRLHTDTQYF. DNA of the CDR3: TGTGCCTGGACCAGGCTTCACACAGATACGCAGTATTTT.

V and J are TRBV4-2 and TRBJ1-6; D gene uncertain. V was cut by 0 bases and J by 10 bases, with 13 bases left in between. CDR3 length: 15 amino acids. Looked up from germline, CDR1 is LGHNA and CDR2 is YNFKEQ. CDR3 amino acids: CASSQEGGAGSPLHF. CDR3 coding DNA: TGTGCCAGCAGCCAAGAAGGAGGCGCAGGCTCACCCCTCCACTTT.

This rearrangement joins TRBV5-6 to TRBJ2-7; 8 bases agree with TRBD1. J gave up 7 bases and V 3 bases, and 9 bases lay outside the gene matches. The CDR3 spans 14 residues. From germline, CDR1 is SGHDT and CDR2 YYEEEE. The CDR3 DNA reads as TGTGCCAGCAGCTCCGCCCAGGGGGCAAGGGAGCAGTACTTC. It translates to CASSSAQGAREQYF. The whole variable domain, remainder taken from reference TRBV5-6 and TRBJ2-7, is DAGVTQSPTHLIKTRGQQVTLRCSPKSGHDTVSWYQQALGQGPQFIFQYYEEEERQRGNFPDRFSGHQFPNYSSELNVNALLLGDSALYLCASSSAQGAREQYFGPGTRLTVT.

The J gene is TRBJ2-3, the V gene TRBV6-5; 9 bases are a match to TRBD2. The germline V gene encodes CDR1 MNHEY and CDR2 SVGAGI. The CDR3 consists of 14 residues. V lost 6 bases, J lost 7 bases, and 8 bases stayed unmatched. The CDR3 DNA follows: TGTGCCAGCAGACGTACGGCGGGGGGGTATACGCAGTATTTT. Protein sequence: CASRRTAGGYTQYF.

The J gene is TRBJ1-6, the V gene TRBV6-1; D remains ambiguous. V lost 11 bases to trimming and J lost 8 bases, with 13 bases between them. The CDR3 is 12 residues long. Germline-derived CDR1 and CDR2 are MNHNS and SASEGT. The DNA for the CDR3 is TGTGCCGCCCAAGGGAGGCATTCACCCCTCCACTTT. It encodes CAAQGRHSPLHF.

The gene calls are TRBV2 and TRBJ2-7, with D unclear. CDR3 length equals 11 residues. Germline assignment: CDR1 SNHLY and CDR2 FYNNEI. Trimming stripped 6 bases from V and 4 bases from J, with 7 bases between. The CDR3 coding sequence is TGTGCCAGCAGAGAGACTTACGAGCAGTACTTC. This translates into CASRETYEQYF. The full variable domain, with the rest looked up from reference TRBV2 and TRBJ2-7, is EPEVTQTPSHQVTQMGQEVILRCVPISNHLYFYWYRQILGQKVEFLVSFYNNEISEKSEIFDDQFSVERPDGSNFTLKIRSTKLEDSAMYFCASRETYEQYFGPGTRLTVT.

This chain connects TRBV6-1 to TRBJ1-2; 8 bases match TRBD1. The CDR3 contains 13 residues. Germline V gives CDR1 MNHNS, CDR2 SASEGT. V lost 8 bases and J lost 1; bases outside the gene matches: 3. CDR3 in DNA: TGTGCCAGCCGGACAGGGAATAACTATGGCTACACCTTC. It is translated as CASRTGNNYGYTF.

This clone has just one count. The chain has TRBV28 and TRBJ2-1, with 8 bases aligning to TRBD2. The V gene's germline CDR1 is MDHEN and CDR2 SYDVKM. The length of the CDR3 is 15 residues. V was clipped by 7 bases and J by 7 bases; unmatched bases: 12. The CDR3 nucleotides read TGTGCCAGCACCACCGGGGGGGGCCTGAGGAATGAGCAGTTCTTC. This translates into CASTTGGGLRNEQFF.

The rearrangement uses TRBV2 and TRBJ2-1, with TRBD2 matching 9 bases. The germline gives CDR1 SNHLY, CDR2 FYNNEI. The CDR3 has 15 amino acids. Unmatched junction bases numbered 2, after V lost 5 bases and J lost 0 bases. In DNA form, the CDR3 reads TGTGCCAGCAGTCAACTAGCGGGCTCCTACAATGAGCAGTTCTTC. This gives the protein CASSQLAGSYNEQFF.

The rearrangement joins TRBV27 to TRBJ2-5, with 7 bases aligning to TRBD1. The J call is uncertain, as TRBJ2-7 better fits the DNA end. This CDR3 has 13 amino acids. The germline V gene encodes CDR1 MNHEY and CDR2 SMNVEV (reference sequence). CDR3 nucleotide sequence: TGTGCCAGCATTGGGACAGACTCCTACGAGCAGTACTTC. Protein: CASIGTDSYEQYF.

The CDR3 loop is CAWKGQGSTEAFF. CDR3 sequence (DNA): TGTGCCTGGAAGGGACAGGGATCCACTGAAGCTTTCTTT. V gene TRBV30 combines with J gene TRBJ1-1, with 9 nucleotides matching TRBD1. CDR3 length: 13 residues. The V gene's germline CDR1 is GTSNPN and CDR2 SVGIG (reference sequence). J lost 4 bases, V lost 4 bases, and 4 bases had no gene match. Based on the CDR3 plus reference TRBV30 and TRBJ1-1, the full variable domain is SQTIHQWPATLVQPVGSPLSLECTVEGTSNPNLYWYRQAAGRGLQLLFYSVGIGQISSEVPQNLSASRPQDRQFILSSKKLLLSDSGFYLCAWKGQGSTEAFFGQGTRLTVV.

V usage is TRBV19 and J usage is TRBJ2-2, with 9 bases identical to TRBD2. Unmatched junction bases numbered 17, after V lost 8 bases and J lost 1 base. The CDR3 totals 19 residues. Germline loops: CDR1 LNHDA, CDR2 SQIVND (reference sequence). CDR3 protein: CASRKSIAGAPKNTGELFF. The CDR3 nucleotides read TGTGCCAGTCGCAAATCCATAGCGGGGGCCCCAAAGAACACCGGGGAGCTGTTTTTT.

The chain is built from TRBV10-2 and TRBJ1-1; 9 bases are a match to TRBD1. The CDR3 has 11 amino acids. Per the germline V gene, CDR1 is WSHSY and CDR2 is SAAADI. The V gene end was trimmed by 8 bases and the J gene end by 5 bases; junction bases not matched to a gene: 0. For the CDR3, the DNA is TGCGCCAGCGGGACAGGGACTGAAGCTTTCTTT. Protein sequence: CASGTGTEAFF.